Given below is one T cell receptor (beta chain) in context. There is no known antigen for this receptor. Per-base qualities were not stored, and no clone one base away is much larger. TCRbeta CDR3 regions were amplified from genomic DNA using the immunoSEQ Assay, a bias-controlled multiplex PCR. The paper's processing steps were these. Nucleated cell counts per sample were estimated from amplification of reference gene primers within the assay. Sequence reads were collapsed and filtered to measure the absolute abundance of every unique TCRbeta CDR3 rearrangement. For each sample, productive Simpson clonality was calculated as the square root of Simpson's diversity index over productive rearrangements. TCRdb stores this immuneACCESS table with in-frame sequences only. Part of the clones is absent; in the studies checked, under half of the shortfall reflects unresolved V genes, and no reason is known for the rest. Clone size and the V and J calls come from that table; the DNA yielded D and trimming. The sample records 300,000 to 400,000 clones, 91% of which are singletons. The ten largest clones take up roughly 3% of the sample.

Samples from volunteer blood donors who had recovered from COVID-19 were contributed by a second Seattle source. Whole blood was collected in K2EDTA tubes by collaborating institutions according to the institutions' own protocols. For TCRbeta analysis, collaborator samples were shipped as frozen whole blood, as isolated PBMCs, or as DNA extracted from either sample type. This specimen comes from a study of blood T cell repertoires in COVID-19 (dated by TCRdb to about 2020). General notes on the study: The collaborator samples originated in the United States, Italy and Spain and spanned the acute and convalescent phases of COVID-19. The prospective study material was composed of cDNA or gDNA derived from T cells, B-cell-depleted T cells, or PBMCs. Subjects who had been exposed to COVID-19, were actively infected with it, or had recovered from it provided the deeply sampled blood TCRbeta repertoires that made up the dataset. The repertoires were made available in a free public database intended to serve as a resource for research on the immune response to SARS-CoV-2. Samples came from the ongoing ImmuneRACE study (first 160 participants) plus 1,254 subjects from 6 global collaborators. A de-identified subject ID, COVID-19 status, age in years and sex were almost always included in the sample metadata. HLA class I and class II types, where available, came from metadata supplied by the sample provider rather than from assay-based typing.

From the cysteine through the phenylalanine, the CDR3 covers 16 amino acids. Of all the DNA, just the CDR3 is kept, 48 bases in frame from base 1. The germline V gene yields LGHNA for CDR1 and YSLEER for CDR2. Clipping removes 4 bases from V and 6 bases from J, with 6 as the unmatched junction base count. Overall study results and their limits: The quantity of clinical and demographic metadata differed by source and by participant and was supplied without curation.

The clonotype comes from a woman younger than 30 who had recovered from COVID-19. The V and J genes are TRBV4-3 and TRBJ2-2, and 12 junctional nucleotides match TRBD2. The specimen was peripheral blood. This receptor has the CDR3 CASSPLAGGPPGELFF. DNA sequence: TGCGCCAGCAGCCCTCTAGCGGGAGGGCCGCCCGGGGAGCTGTTTTTT.